These 12 T cell receptor beta chains originate from one sample sequenced in a study of blood T cell repertoires in COVID-19. TCRdb's copy holds only in-frame clones and misses some; the assay was immunoSEQ multiplex PCR. The repertoire consists of over 55,000 clones, with about 90% occurring once and the leading ten covering roughly 8.5%. Sequenced material: peripheral blood. The receptors come from a man aged 50 to 59 with active COVID-19.

This chain connects TRBV27 to TRBJ2-5, with 7 bases identical to TRBD2. Germline CDR1 MNHEY, CDR2 SMNVEV (reference sequence). The ends lost 5 bases at V and 0 bases at J; junction bases unmatched: 6. The CDR3 contains 15 residues. The CDR3 bases are TGTGCCAGCAGTACACCCGGGAGGTACCAAGAGACCCAGTACTTC. Translation gives CASSTPGRYQETQYF.

The chain combines TRBV12-3 or TRBV12-4 with TRBJ2-7; 7 bases align to TRBD1. This CDR3 contains 13 residues. V shed 9 bases and J 5 bases; nucleotides not matched to a gene: 10. The CDR3 DNA reads as TGTGCCAGTCGACAGGGCGCTCTAGACGAGCAGTACTTC. Amino acids: CASRQGALDEQYF.

The chain links TRBV2 to TRBJ2-1, with 8 bases lining up with TRBD2. CDR1 and CDR2 (germline): SNHLY, FYNNEI. CDR3 size: 14 residues. The trim removed 7 bases at V and 7 bases at J, leaving 9 bases unmatched. The CDR3 region is CASTGSGSLNEQFF. CDR3 coding DNA: TGTGCCAGCACGGGGAGCGGGAGTTTGAATGAGCAGTTCTTC.

The chain uses TRBV5-1 and TRBJ2-7, with D uncertain. With 2 bases removed from V and 1 base from J, the gap between germline ends came to 22 bases. CDR3 length: 18 residues. Germline CDR1 reads SGHRS; CDR2 reads YFSETQ. The CDR3 DNA follows: TGCGCCAGCAGCTTCAAACCTCTATTCGACAACTTATCCTACGAGCAGTACTTC. Protein sequence: CASSFKPLFDNLSYEQYF.

This chain connects TRBV9 to TRBJ2-7, with no clear D. Germline CDR1 and CDR2: SGDLS and YYNGEE. This CDR3 has 15 residues. Deletions cut 1 base from V and 0 bases from J, with 11 bases between. The CDR3 DNA sequence: TGTGCCAGCAGCGTAAACGGTGAGAGCTCCTACGAGCAGTACTTC. It specifies CASSVNGESSYEQYF.

This clone turned up a few times. The rearrangement uses TRBV6-5 and TRBJ1-6; no clear D gene. Germline lookup yields CDR1 MNHEY and CDR2 SVGAGI. The CDR3 sequence is 13 residues long. V was clipped by 1 base and J by 13 bases, with 11 bases between them. Here the CDR3 DNA reads TGTGCCAGCAGTTACTTGGCAGACTTGCCCCTCCACTTT. Translating gives CASSYLADLPLHF.

V gene TRBV7-2 combines with J gene TRBJ2-3; TRBD2 aligns across 7 bases. The germline CDR1 and CDR2 sequences are SGHTA and FQGNSA. The CDR3 runs 14 residues. V was clipped by 4 bases and J by 5 bases; unmatched bases: 6. The CDR3 bases are TGTGCCAGCAGCTCGCAACGGGGGGTAGATACGCAGTATTTT. This sequence encodes CASSSQRGVDTQYF.

This clone was recorded once. The chain combines TRBV6-4 with TRBJ2-7; a weak D match, TRBD2 (5 bases). In germline, CDR1 is MRHNA, CDR2 SNTAGT. Between the trimmed V and J ends, which lost 0 bases and 6 bases, there was a span of 21 bases. The CDR3 extends over 17 amino acids. Here the CDR3 reads CASSDSSWEPLHCEQYF. DNA for the CDR3: TGTGCCAGCAGTGACTCGAGTTGGGAGCCGCTTCACTGCGAGCAGTACTTC.

The chain employs TRBV5-6 and TRBJ2-1, with 7 bases aligning to TRBD1. The CDR3 is 15 residues long. The V and J ends lost 0 bases and 7 bases, in that order; junction bases with no gene match: 7. CDR1 and CDR2 from the germline V gene are SGHDT and YYEEEE. The CDR3 loop is CASSLAGTADNEQFF. The DNA for the CDR3 is TGTGCCAGCAGCTTGGCCGGGACAGCGGATAATGAGCAGTTCTTC.

The chain recombines TRBV20-1 with TRBJ2-1; unclear D gene. The CDR3 is 10 residues long. V was trimmed by 0 bases and J by 15 bases, leaving 9 bases between them. The V gene's germline CDR1 is DFQATT and CDR2 SNEGSKA (reference sequence). The CDR3 nucleotides are TGCAGTGCTAGAGATCTTCTCAGGTTCTTC. As protein: CSARDLLRFF.

The gene calls are TRBV6-6 and TRBJ1-2, with a possible D match to TRBD1 (6 bases). Germline V gene sequence: CDR1 MNHNY, CDR2 SVGAGI (reference sequence). This CDR3 is built from 13 residues. V gave up 2 bases and J gave up 7 bases, with 11 bases separating them. The CDR3, as DNA: TGTGCCAGCAGTTACGCACAGGGCCCTGGCTACACCTTC. Its translation is CASSYAQGPGYTF.

The CDR3 region is CASSLSPRGSEDTQYF. For the CDR3, the DNA is TGTGCCAGCAGCCTTAGCCCCAGGGGGTCGGAAGATACGCAGTATTTT. The rearrangement links TRBV4-2 to TRBJ2-3; 7 bases fit TRBD1. The ends lost 4 bases at V and 5 bases at J; junction bases unmatched: 12. The CDR3 spans 16 residues. CDR1 LGHNA and CDR2 YNFKEQ come from the germline V gene.